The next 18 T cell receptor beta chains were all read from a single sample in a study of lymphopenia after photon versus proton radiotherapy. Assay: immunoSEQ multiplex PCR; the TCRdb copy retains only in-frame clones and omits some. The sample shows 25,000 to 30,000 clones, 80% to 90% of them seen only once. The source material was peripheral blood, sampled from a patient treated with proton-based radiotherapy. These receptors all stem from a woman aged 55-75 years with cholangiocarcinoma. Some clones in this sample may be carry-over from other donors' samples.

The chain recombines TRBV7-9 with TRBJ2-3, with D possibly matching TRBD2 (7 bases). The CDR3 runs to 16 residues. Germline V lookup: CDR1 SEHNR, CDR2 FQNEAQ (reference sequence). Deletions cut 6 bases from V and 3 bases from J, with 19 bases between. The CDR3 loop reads CASRRGKGGGTDTQYF. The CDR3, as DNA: TGTGCCAGCAGAAGGGGGAAAGGCGGGGGAACAGATACGCAGTATTTT.

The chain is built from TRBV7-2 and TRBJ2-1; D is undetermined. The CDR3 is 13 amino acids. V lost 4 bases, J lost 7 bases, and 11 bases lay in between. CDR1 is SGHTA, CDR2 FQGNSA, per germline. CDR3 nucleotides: TGTGCCAGCAGCTCCCCCTCCGTAAATGAGCAGTTCTTC. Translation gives CASSSPSVNEQFF.

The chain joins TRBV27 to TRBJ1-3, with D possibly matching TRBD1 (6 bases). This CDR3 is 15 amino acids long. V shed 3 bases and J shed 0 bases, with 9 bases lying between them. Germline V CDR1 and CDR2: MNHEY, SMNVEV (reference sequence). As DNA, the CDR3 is TGTGCCAGCAGTTTCCGGGGGGCCTCTGGAAACACCATATATTTT. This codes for CASSFRGASGNTIYF.

This chain's CDR3 is CSVEGLHQETQYF. CDR3 in DNA: TGCAGCGTTGAGGGACTCCACCAAGAGACCCAGTACTTC. This sequence joins TRBV29-1 and TRBJ2-5; D possibly corresponds to TRBD2 (6 bases). V lost 3 bases and J 0 bases, leaving 8 bases between the germline ends. CDR3 length: 13 residues. From germline, CDR1 is SQVTM and CDR2 ANQGSEA.

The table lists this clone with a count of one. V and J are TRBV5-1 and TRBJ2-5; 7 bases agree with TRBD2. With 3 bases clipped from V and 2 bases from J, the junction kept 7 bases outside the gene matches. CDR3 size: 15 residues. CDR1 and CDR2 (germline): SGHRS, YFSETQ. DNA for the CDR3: TGCGCCAGCAGCTCCTCGGGACTATCTCAAGAGACCCAGTACTTC. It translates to CASSSSGLSQETQYF.

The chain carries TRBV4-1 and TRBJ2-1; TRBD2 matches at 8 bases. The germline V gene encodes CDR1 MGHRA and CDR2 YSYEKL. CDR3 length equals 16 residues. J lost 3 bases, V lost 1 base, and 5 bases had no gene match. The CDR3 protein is CASSQGPGLDYNEQFF. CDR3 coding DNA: TGCGCCAGCAGCCAAGGTCCGGGACTAGACTACAATGAGCAGTTCTTC.

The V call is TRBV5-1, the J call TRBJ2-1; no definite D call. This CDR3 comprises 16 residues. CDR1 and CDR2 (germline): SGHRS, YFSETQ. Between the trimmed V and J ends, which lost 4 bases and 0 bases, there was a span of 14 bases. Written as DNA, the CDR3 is TGCGCCAGCAGCGGAAAACAACCATTCTCCTACAATGAGCAGTTCTTC. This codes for CASSGKQPFSYNEQFF.

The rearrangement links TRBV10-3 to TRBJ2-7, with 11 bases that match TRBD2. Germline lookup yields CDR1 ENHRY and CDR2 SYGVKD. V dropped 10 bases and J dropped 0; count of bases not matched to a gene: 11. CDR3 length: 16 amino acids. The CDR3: CATLGLAEKSSYEQYF. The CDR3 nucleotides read TGTGCCACCCTGGGACTAGCGGAAAAAAGCTCCTACGAGCAGTACTTC.

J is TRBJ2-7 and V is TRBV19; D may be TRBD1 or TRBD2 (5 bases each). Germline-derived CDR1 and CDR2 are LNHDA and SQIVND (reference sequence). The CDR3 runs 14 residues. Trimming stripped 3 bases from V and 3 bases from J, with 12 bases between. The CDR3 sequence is CASSMRGDGYEQYF. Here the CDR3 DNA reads TGTGCCAGTAGTATGAGGGGAGACGGCTACGAGCAGTACTTC.

The CDR3 is CASSNPGLVNEQFF. In DNA form, the CDR3 reads TGTGCCAGCAGCAATCCGGGACTAGTCAATGAGCAGTTCTTC. The rearrangement uses TRBV5-4 and TRBJ2-1, with 8 bases identical to TRBD2. Germline V lookup: CDR1 SGHNT, CDR2 YYREEE (reference sequence). Germline trimming cut 4 bases from V and 6 bases from J; bases unmatched to any gene: 6. The CDR3 contains 14 residues.

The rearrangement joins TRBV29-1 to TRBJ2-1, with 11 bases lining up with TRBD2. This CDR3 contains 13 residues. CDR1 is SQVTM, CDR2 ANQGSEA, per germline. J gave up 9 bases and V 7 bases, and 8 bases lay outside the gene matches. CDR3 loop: CSAGTSGQGEQFF. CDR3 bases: TGCAGCGCTGGGACTAGCGGTCAGGGTGAGCAGTTCTTC.

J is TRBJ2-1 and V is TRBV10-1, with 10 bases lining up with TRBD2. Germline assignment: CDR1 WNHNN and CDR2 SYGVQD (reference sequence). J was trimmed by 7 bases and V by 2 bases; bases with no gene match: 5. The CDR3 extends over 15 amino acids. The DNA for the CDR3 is TGCGCCAGCAGTGAGAGGCTAGCGGGGGCTAATGAGCAGTTCTTC. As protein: CASSERLAGANEQFF.

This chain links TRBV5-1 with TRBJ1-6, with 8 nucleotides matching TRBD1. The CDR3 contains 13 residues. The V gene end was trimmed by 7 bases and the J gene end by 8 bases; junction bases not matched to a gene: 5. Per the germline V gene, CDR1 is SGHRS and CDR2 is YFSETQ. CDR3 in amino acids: CASGQGSHSPLHF. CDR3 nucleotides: TGCGCCAGCGGACAGGGATCGCATTCACCCCTCCACTTT. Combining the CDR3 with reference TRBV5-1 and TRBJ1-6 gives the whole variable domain KAGVTQTPRYLIKTRGQQVTLSCSPISGHRSVSWYQQTPGQGLQFLFEYFSETQRNKGNFPGRFSGRQFSNSRSEMNVSTLELGDSALYLCASGQGSHSPLHFGNGTRLTVT.

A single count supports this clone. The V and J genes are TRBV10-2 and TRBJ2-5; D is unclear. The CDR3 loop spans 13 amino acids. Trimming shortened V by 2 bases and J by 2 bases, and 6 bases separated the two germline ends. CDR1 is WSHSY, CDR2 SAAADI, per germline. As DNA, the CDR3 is TGCGCCAGCAGTGAGGCGTCACAAGAGACCCAGTACTTC. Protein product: CASSEASQETQYF.

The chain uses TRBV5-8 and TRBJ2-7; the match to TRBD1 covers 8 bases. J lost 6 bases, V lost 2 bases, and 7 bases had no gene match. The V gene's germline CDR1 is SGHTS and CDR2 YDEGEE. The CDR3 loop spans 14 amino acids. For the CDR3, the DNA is TGTGCCAGCAGCTTTGACAGGGGTAGAGGCGAGCAGTACTTC. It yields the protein CASSFDRGRGEQYF.

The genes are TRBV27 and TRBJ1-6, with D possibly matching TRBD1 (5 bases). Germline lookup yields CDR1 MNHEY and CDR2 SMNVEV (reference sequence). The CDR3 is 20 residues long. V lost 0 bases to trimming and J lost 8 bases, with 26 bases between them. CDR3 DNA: TGTGCCAGCAGTTTATCGGCCTGGGAGCCCTTGGAGGGACGAGATTCACCCCTCCACTTT. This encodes CASSLSAWEPLEGRDSPLHF.

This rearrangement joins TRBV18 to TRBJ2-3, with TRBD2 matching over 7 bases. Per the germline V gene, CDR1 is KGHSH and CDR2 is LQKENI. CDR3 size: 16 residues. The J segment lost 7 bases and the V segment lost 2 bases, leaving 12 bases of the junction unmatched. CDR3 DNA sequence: TGTGCCAGCTCACCAGCCGTAGCGGGTTCCCCGAATACGCAGTATTTT. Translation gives CASSPAVAGSPNTQYF.

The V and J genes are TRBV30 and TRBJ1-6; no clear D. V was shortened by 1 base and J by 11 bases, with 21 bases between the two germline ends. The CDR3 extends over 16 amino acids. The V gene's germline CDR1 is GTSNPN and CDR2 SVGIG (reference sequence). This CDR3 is CAWSASPLPVDTPLHF. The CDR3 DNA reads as TGTGCCTGGAGTGCCTCCCCCCTACCAGTGGATACACCCCTCCACTTT.